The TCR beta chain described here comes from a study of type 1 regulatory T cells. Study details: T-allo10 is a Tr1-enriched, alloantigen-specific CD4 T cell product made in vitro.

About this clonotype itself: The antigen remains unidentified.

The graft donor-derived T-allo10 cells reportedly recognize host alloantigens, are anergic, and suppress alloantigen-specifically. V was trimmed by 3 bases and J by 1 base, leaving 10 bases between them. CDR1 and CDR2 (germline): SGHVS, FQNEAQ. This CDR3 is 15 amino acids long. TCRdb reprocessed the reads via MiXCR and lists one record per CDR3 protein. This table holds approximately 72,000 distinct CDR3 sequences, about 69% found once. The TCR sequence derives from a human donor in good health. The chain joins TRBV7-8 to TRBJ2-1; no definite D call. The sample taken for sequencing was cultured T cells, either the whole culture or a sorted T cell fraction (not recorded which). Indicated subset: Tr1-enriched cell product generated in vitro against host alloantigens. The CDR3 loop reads CASSLTPVSYNEQFF. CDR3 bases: TGTGCCAGCAGCTTGACTCCTGTATCCTACAATGAGCAGTTCTTC. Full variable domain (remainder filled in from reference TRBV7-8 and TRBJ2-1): GAGVSQSPRYKVAKRGQDVALRCDPISGHVSLFWYQQALGQGPEFLTYFQNEAQLDKSGLPSDRFFAERPEGSVSTLKIQRTQQEDSAVYLCASSLTPVSYNEQFFGPGTRLTVL.